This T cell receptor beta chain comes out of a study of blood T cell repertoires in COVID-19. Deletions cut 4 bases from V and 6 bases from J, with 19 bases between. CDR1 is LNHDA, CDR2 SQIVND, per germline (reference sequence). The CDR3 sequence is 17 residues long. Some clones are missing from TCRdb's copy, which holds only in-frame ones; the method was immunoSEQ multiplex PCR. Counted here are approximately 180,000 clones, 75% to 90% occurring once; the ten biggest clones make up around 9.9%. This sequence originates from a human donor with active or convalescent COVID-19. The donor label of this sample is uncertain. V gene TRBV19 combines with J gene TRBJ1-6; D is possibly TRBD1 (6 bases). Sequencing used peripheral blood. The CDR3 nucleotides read TGTGCCAGTAGTAAAAAAGTCCTGGGACATAGTAATTCACCCCTCCACTTT. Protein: CASSKKVLGHSNSPLHF.